This T cell receptor beta chain was sequenced in a study of beta chain features in type 1 diabetes. Study as a whole: Patients shared similar age, gender and cell yields with healthy donors.

As regards this clone: The antigen is not known.

Approximately 110 mL of blood, on average, came from one heparinised draw per donor. Populations isolated by sorting all had purity greater than 98%. V was shortened by 4 bases and J by 1 base, with 7 bases between the two germline ends. Germline V gene sequence: CDR1 SSHAT, CDR2 FNYEAQ (reference sequence). The CDR3 contains 13 residues. Reverse transcribing all isolated RNA meant expressed TCRB transcripts were sequenced. Only in-frame clones appear in the TCRdb table, and some are missing; sequencing was by immunoSEQ multiplex PCR. The table records 110,000 to 150,000 clones, just over 9% of them present only once. Whole-study results and caveats: Across patients, naive, central memory and Treg TCRB repertoires exhibited apparently greater similarity than was observed across healthy donors.

The clonotype was recovered from a man aged 18 to 30 in good health. Sequencing was carried out using central memory CD4+ T cells from blood. The V and J genes are TRBV7-7 and TRBJ1-1; D not certain. The CDR3 region is CASSSDKNTEAFF. The DNA for the CDR3 is TGTGCCAGCAGCTCCGACAAGAACACTGAAGCTTTCTTT.